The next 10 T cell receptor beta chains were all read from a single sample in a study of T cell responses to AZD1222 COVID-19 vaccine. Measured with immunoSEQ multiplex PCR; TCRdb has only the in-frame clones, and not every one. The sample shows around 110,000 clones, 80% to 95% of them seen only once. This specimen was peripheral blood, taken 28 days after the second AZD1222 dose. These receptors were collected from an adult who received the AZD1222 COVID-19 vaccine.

The CDR3 nucleotides are TGTGCCAGCAGTTTGACAGGGCGACATGGCTACACCTTC. It yields the protein CASSLTGRHGYTF. V and J are TRBV27 and TRBJ1-2, with 7 bases identical to TRBD1. Germline loops: CDR1 MNHEY, CDR2 SMNVEV (reference sequence). The V segment lost 3 bases and the J segment 6 bases; nucleotides outside the gene matches: 4. The CDR3 has 13 amino acids.

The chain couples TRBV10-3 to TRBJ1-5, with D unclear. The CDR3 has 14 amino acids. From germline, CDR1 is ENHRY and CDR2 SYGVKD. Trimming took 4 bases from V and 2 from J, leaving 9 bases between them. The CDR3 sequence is CAISAGMGNQPQHF. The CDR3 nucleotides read TGTGCCATCAGTGCCGGGATGGGCAATCAGCCCCAGCATTTT.

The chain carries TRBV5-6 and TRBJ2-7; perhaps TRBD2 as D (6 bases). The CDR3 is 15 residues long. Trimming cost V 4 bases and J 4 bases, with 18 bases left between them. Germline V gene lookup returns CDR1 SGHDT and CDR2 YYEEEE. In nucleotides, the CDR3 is TGTGCCAGCAGCGGCCCGGGACTTCTAACTTACGAGCAGTACTTC. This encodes CASSGPGLLTYEQYF.

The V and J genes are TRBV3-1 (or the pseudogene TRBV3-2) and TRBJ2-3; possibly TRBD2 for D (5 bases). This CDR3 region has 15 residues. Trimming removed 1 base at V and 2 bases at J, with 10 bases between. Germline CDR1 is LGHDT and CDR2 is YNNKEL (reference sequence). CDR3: CASSQVSGVTDTQYF. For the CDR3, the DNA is TGTGCCAGCAGCCAAGTGTCCGGGGTCACAGATACGCAGTATTTT.

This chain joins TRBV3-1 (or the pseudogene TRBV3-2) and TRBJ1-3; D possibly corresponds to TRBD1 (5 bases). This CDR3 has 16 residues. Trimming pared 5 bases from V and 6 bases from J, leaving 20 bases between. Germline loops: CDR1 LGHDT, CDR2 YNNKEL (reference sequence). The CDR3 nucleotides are TGTGCCAGCAGCGAGGCGTGGTCCAGGGCCAAAAACACCATATATTTT. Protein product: CASSEAWSRAKNTIYF.

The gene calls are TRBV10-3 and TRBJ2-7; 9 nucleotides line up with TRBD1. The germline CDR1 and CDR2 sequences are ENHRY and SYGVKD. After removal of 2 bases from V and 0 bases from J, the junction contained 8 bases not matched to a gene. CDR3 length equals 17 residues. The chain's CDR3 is CAISEPAGTGPSYEQYF. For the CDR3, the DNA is TGTGCCATCAGTGAGCCGGCCGGGACAGGGCCCTCCTACGAGCAGTACTTC.

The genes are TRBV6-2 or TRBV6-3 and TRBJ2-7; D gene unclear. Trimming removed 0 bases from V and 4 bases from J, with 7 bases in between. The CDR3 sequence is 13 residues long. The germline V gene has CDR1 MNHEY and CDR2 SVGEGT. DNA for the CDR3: TGTGCCAGCAGTTACTCTTCCGTTTACGAGCAGTACTTC. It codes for CASSYSSVYEQYF.

Written as DNA, the CDR3 is TGTGCCAGCAGCCAGGGGTTGGGCCGCTCCGGGTCTGAAGCTTTCTTT. Translation: CASSQGLGRSGSEAFF. The chain has TRBV11-1 and TRBJ1-1; the D gene is possibly TRBD1 (6 bases). In germline, CDR1 is SGHAT, CDR2 FQDESV (reference sequence). Trimming left V 5 bases short and J 6 bases short, with 22 bases between. The CDR3 spans 16 residues.

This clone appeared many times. CDR3 nucleotides: TGTGCCAGCACCCACGGGGGGCGGGAGTTGTCCGGGGAGCTGTTTTTT. Amino acids: CASTHGGRELSGELFF. V usage is TRBV2 and J usage is TRBJ2-2, with a weak D call TRBD2 (7 bases). The V gene's germline CDR1 is SNHLY and CDR2 FYNNEI. The CDR3 runs to 16 residues. V dropped 7 bases and J dropped 6 bases, with 21 bases sitting between them.

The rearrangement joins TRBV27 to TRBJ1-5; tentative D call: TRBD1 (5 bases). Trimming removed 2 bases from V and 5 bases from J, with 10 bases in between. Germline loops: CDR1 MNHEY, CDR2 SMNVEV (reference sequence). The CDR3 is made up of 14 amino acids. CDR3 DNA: TGTGCCAGCAGTTTAAGGGGACCCCATCAGCCCCAGCATTTT. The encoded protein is CASSLRGPHQPQHF.